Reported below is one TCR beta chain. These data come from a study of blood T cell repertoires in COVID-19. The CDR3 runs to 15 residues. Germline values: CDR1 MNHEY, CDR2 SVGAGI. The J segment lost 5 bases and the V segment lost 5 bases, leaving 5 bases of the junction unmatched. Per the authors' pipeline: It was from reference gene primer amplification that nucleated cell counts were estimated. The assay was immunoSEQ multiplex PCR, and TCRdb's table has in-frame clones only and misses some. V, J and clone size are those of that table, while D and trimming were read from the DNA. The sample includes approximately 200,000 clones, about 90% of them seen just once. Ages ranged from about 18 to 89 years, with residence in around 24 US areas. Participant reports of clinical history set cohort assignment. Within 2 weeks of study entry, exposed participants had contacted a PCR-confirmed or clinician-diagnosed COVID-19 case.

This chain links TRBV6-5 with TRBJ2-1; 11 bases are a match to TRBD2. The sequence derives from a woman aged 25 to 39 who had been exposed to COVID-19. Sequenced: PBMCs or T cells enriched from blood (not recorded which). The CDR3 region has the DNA TGTGCCAGCAGTACCGTACTAGCGGGAGACAATGAGCAGTTCTTC. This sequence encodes CASSTVLAGDNEQFF.